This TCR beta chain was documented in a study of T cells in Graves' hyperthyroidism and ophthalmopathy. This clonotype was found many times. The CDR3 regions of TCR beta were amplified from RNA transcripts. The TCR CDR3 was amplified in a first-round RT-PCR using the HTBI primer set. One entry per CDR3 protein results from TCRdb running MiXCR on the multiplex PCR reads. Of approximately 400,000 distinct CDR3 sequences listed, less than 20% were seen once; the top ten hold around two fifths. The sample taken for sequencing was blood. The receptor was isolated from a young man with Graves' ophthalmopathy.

CDR3 DNA: TGCGCCAGCAGCCAAGTGGACGGTTGGAAGGAAAAACTGTTTTTT. It yields the protein CASSQVDGWKEKLFF. V gene TRBV4-1 combines with J gene TRBJ1-4; D uncertain. Germline CDR1 reads MGHRA; CDR2 reads YSYEKL. The CDR3 has 15 residues. With 1 base removed from V and 8 bases from J, the gap between germline ends came to 14 bases.